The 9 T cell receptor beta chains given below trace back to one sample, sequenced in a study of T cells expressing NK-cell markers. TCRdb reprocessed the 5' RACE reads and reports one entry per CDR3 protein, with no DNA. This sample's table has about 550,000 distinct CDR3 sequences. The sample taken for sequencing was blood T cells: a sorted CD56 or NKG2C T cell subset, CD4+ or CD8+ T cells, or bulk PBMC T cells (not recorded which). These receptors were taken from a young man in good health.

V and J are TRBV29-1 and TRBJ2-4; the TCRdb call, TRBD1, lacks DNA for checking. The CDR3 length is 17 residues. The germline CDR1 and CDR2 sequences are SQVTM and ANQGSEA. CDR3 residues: CSVRPGTSRVAKNIQYF. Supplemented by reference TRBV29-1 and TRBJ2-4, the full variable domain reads SAVISQKPSRDICQRGTSLTIQCQVDSQVTMMFWYRQQPGQSLTLIATANQGSEATYESGFVIDKFPISRPNLTFSTLTVSNMSPEDSSIYLCSVRPGTSRVAKNIQYFGAGTRLSVL.

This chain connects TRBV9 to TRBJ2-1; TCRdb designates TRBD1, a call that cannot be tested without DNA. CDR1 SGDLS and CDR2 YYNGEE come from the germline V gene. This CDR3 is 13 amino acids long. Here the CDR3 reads CASSVGTRDEQFF. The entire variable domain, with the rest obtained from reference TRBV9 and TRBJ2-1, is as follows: DSGVTQTPKHLITATGQRVTLRCSPRSGDLSVYWYQQSLDQGLQFLIQYYNGEERAKGNILERFSAQQFPDLHSELNLSSLELGDSALYFCASSVGTRDEQFFGPGTRLTVL.

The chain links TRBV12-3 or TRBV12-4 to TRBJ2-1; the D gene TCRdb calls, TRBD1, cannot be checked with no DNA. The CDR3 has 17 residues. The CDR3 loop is CASYPYDKAGNFGEQFF.

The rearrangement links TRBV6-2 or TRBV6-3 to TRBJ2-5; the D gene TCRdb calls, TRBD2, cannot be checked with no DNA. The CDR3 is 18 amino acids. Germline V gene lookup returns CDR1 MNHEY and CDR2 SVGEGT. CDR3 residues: CASSPETSGRAMVWTQYF.

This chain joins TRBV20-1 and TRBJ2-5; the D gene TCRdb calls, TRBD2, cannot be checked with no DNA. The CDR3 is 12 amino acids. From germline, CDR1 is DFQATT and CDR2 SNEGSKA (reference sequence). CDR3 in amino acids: CSARLAGETQYF.

The CDR3 region is CASVRGGTDTQYF. The rearrangement links TRBV6-5 to TRBJ2-3; checking the TCRdb D call of TRBD1 is not possible without DNA. CDR3 size: 13 residues. CDR1 is MNHEY, CDR2 SVGAGI, per germline.

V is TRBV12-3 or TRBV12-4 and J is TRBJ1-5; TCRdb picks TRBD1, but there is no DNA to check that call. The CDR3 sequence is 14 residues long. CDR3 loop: CASSRGQGHQPQHF.

This chain's CDR3 is CASSRGQGAHEKLFF. The chain couples TRBV5-1 to TRBJ1-4; checking the TCRdb D call of TRBD1 is not possible without DNA. Germline values: CDR1 SGHRS, CDR2 YFSETQ. This CDR3 has 15 residues.

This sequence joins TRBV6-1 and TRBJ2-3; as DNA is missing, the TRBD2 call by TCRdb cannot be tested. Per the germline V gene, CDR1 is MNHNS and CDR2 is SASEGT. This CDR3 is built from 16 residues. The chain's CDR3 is CASREGLAGWKDTQYF.